The text below deals with one TCR beta chain. Its specificity is unknown. The data stem from a study of shared clonotypes between healthy human individuals. Study-level information: The donor pool was made up of two women and a few men aged 18 to 49. Findings and caveats of the study: In a handful of donors, around 5.5% of naive CD4 clonotypes appeared in common. The rarefaction results pointed to incomplete sorted-subset sequencing despite large depth. Non-shared clonotypes showed lower generation probabilities than clonotypes common to all four donors.

The CDR3 runs to 14 residues. The junction had 8 bases not matched to a gene; V was cut back by 7 bases and J by 5 bases. Germline-derived CDR1 and CDR2 are MDHEN and SYDVKM. The method was immunoSEQ multiplex PCR; TCRdb's version includes in-frame clones alone and lacks a portion of them. The data show 1,500,000 or so clones, about 98.5% seen once. This clonotype was sampled from a man aged 25 to 40 in good health. The sample consisted of naive CD4+ T cells sorted from blood. The sample's subset: CD45RA+ positively selected. This chain connects TRBV28 to TRBJ2-7; 10 nucleotides match TRBD1. The CDR3 DNA reads as TGTGCCAGCACGTTCTCCGGGACAGGGGACGAGCAGTACTTC. Translated: CASTFSGTGDEQYF.